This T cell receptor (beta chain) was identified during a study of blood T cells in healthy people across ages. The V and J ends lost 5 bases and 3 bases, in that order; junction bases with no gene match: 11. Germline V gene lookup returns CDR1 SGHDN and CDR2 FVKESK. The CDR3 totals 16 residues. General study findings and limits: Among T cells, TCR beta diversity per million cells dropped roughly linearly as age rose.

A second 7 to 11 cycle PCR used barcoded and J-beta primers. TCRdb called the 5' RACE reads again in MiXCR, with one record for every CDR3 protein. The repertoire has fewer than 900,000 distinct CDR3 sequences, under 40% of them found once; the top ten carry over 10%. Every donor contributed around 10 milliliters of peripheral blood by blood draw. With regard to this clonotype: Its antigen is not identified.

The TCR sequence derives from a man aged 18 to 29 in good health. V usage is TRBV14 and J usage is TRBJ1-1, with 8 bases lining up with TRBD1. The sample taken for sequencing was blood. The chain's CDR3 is CASSARQGTAYTEAFF. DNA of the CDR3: TGTGCCAGCAGCGCCCGACAGGGGACCGCCTACACTGAAGCTTTCTTT.